A selection of T cell receptor beta chains follows, all from one sample in a study of CD8 T cells in ankylosing spondylitis. From the 5' RACE reads, TCRdb called clonotypes with MiXCR, one entry per CDR3 protein. The sample includes fewer than 500,000 distinct CDR3 sequences, about a fifth seen only once; the top ten take around 16%. What was sequenced was blood, either unsorted or a sorted T cell fraction (not recorded which). These receptors were obtained from a male donor with ankylosing spondylitis. CDR3s include the opening cysteine and the closing phenylalanine or tryptophan. The order of the fields is V gene, CDR3 length, D gene, J gene, clone size, CDR3 protein, CDR3 DNA. The D gene is left open where the match is weak. Rows give clone size only sometimes, using once, few, many, or a class for an expanded clone.

>TRBV20-1|14|.|TRBJ2-7|.
CSASVTQPPYEQYF
TGCAGTGCTAGCGTCACACAGCCACCCTACGAGCAGTACTTC
>TRBV11-3|15|TRBD1|TRBJ2-2|.
CASSQTGGDTGELFF
TGTGCCAGCAGCCAGACAGGGGGGGACACCGGGGAGCTGTTTTTT
>TRBV20-1|11|.|TRBJ1-1|few
CSARVSPEAFF
TGCAGTGCTAGAGTATCCCCTGAAGCTTTCTTT
>TRBV6-4|14|.|TRBJ1-2|.
CASSATSSNYGYTF
TGTGCCAGCAGCGCTACAAGCTCTAACTATGGCTACACCTTC
>TRBV7-6|18|TRBD2|TRBJ2-7|few
CASSLVTGTSGSSYEQYF
TGTGCCAGCAGCTTAGTAACCGGGACTAGCGGAAGCTCCTACGAGCAGTACTTC
>TRBV4-2|16|TRBD2|TRBJ2-1|.
CASSQDSREGRGEQFF
TGTGCCAGCAGCCAAGATTCCCGGGAGGGCCGGGGGGAGCAGTTCTTC
>TRBV5-1|15|TRBD1|TRBJ1-3|few
CASSRQGRNGNTIYF
TGCGCCAGCAGTCGACAGGGGAGGAACGGAAACACCATATATTTT
>TRBV20-1|16|TRBD1|TRBJ1-5|few
CSAPGRTGRSNQPQHF
TGCAGTGCCCCTGGTAGGACAGGGCGAAGCAATCAGCCCCAGCATTTT
>TRBV7-2|15|TRBD1|TRBJ1-2|few
CASSPWTGTNYGYTF
TGTGCCAGCAGCCCCTGGACAGGGACTAACTATGGCTACACCTTC
>TRBV10-1|14|TRBD1|TRBJ2-4|few
CASSGGQGSNIQYF
TGCGCCAGCAGTGGAGGACAGGGGTCAAACATTCAGTACTTC
>TRBV19|18|.|TRBJ2-3|few
CASSIWGRVGFVRDTQYF
TGTGCCAGTAGTATCTGGGGCAGGGTAGGGTTCGTTCGGGATACGCAGTATTTT
>TRBV21-1|20|.|TRBJ2-3|.
CASSRWVFETSGRASDTQYF
TGTGCCAGCAGCCGCTGGGTGTTCGAGACTAGCGGGAGGGCTAGTGATACGCAGTATTTT
>TRBV20-1|17|.|TRBJ1-5|.
CSARAPRAADSNQPQHF
TGCAGTGCTAGAGCCCCCCGGGCCGCGGATAGCAATCAGCCCCAGCATTTT
>TRBV20-1|14|TRBD2|TRBJ2-3|.
CSASWGLSTDTQYF
TGCAGTGCGAGTTGGGGACTAAGCACAGATACGCAGTATTTT
>TRBV27|18|.|TRBJ2-7|.
CASSPGTTRRASSYEQYF
TGTGCCAGCAGCCCCGGGACAACTCGGAGGGCAAGCTCCTACGAGCAGTACTTC
>TRBV3-1|17|TRBD2|TRBJ2-3|.
CASSHSFSGGSTDTQYF
TGTGCCAGCAGCCATAGTTTCAGCGGGGGCAGCACAGATACGCAGTATTTT